These T cell receptor beta chains were read from a single sample in a study of CD8 T cells in ankylosing spondylitis. TCRdb called the 5' RACE reads again in MiXCR, with one record for every CDR3 protein. This table holds more than 150,000 distinct CDR3 sequences, around a sixth found once. The material sequenced was blood, either unsorted or a sorted T cell fraction (not recorded which). Receptors were obtained from a male donor aged 10 to 35 with ankylosing spondylitis or in good health (not recorded which). Both conserved end residues are part of each CDR3. A D gene is named only where the DNA matches it firmly. The size entry is marked missing in some rows and otherwise reads once, few, many or a size class.

CASSLTSGTDTDTQYF,TGTGCCAGCAGCTTAACTAGCGGGACAGACACAGATACGCAGTATTTT,TRBV7-2,few,TRBD2,TRBJ2-3
CASSLAGAYEQFF,TGTGCCAGCAGCCTAGCGGGAGCTTATGAGCAGTTCTTC,TRBV12-3/TRBV12-4,many,TRBD2,TRBJ2-1
CSAKILGAGAFGNEQFF,TGCAGTGCTAAGATCCTCGGGGCCGGGGCCTTCGGCAATGAGCAGTTCTTC,TRBV20-1,many,.,TRBJ2-1
CASIREASTDTQYF,TGCGCCAGCATCCGGGAGGCAAGCACAGATACGCAGTATTTT,TRBV5-1,many,TRBD2,TRBJ2-3
CSAETGSDEKLFF,TGCAGCGCGGAGACAGGGTCGGACGAAAAACTGTTTTTT,TRBV29-1,once,TRBD1,TRBJ1-4
CSAPEFPGANVLTF,TGCAGCGCCCCAGAGTTTCCTGGGGCCAACGTCCTGACTTTC,TRBV29-1,many,.,TRBJ2-6
CASSVRDPYNEQFF,TGTGCCAGCAGCGTAAGAGACCCATACAATGAGCAGTTCTTC,TRBV7-9,many,.,TRBJ2-1
CSVWEGAYEQYF,TGCAGCGTTTGGGAGGGAGCCTACGAGCAGTACTTC,TRBV29-1,many,TRBD2,TRBJ2-7
CSVAFSVGEQFF,TGCAGCGTTGCCTTTTCAGTAGGTGAGCAGTTCTTC,TRBV29-1,.,.,TRBJ2-1
CATSGSSGSEDTQYF,TGTGCCACCAGTGGATCCAGCGGGAGTGAAGATACGCAGTATTTT,TRBV24-1,many,TRBD2,TRBJ2-3
CASSYGMGMEEQFF,TGTGCCAGCAGCTACGGCATGGGTATGGAGGAGCAGTTCTTC,TRBV11-1,.,.,TRBJ2-1
CASSPDRTDTQYF,TGCGCCAGCAGCCCAGACCGCACAGATACGCAGTATTTT,TRBV10-1,many,.,TRBJ2-3
CASSSTEENTEAFF,TGTGCCAGCAGTTCGACAGAAGAGAACACTGAAGCTTTCTTT,TRBV12-3/TRBV12-4,many,.,TRBJ1-1
CSATQLAGGVDTQYF,TGCAGTGCTACTCAACTAGCGGGAGGTGTGGATACGCAGTATTTT,TRBV20-1,many,TRBD2,TRBJ2-3
CSAWLGEAFF,TGCAGCGCATGGCTGGGGGAAGCTTTCTTT,TRBV29-1,many,.,TRBJ1-1
CSAKTSFRNNEQFF,TGCAGTGCTAAAACGTCCTTTCGCAACAATGAGCAGTTCTTC,TRBV20-1,many,.,TRBJ2-1
CASSLAPGEQYF,TGTGCCAGCAGCTTAGCGCCCGGCGAGCAGTACTTC,TRBV7-9,once,.,TRBJ2-7
CASSPDSGANVLTF,TGTGCCAGCTCACCCGACTCTGGGGCCAACGTCCTGACTTTC,TRBV18,many,.,TRBJ2-6
CASSLGDYPNEQFF,TGTGCCAGCAGCCTAGGGGACTATCCTAATGAGCAGTTCTTC,TRBV7-3,.,TRBD2,TRBJ2-1
CASSSGTSGSVNEQFF,TGTGCCAGCAGCTCTGGGACTAGCGGGAGCGTCAATGAGCAGTTCTTC,TRBV7-9,.,TRBD2,TRBJ2-1
CASSLAHLELRTEAFF,TGCGCCAGCAGCTTGGCCCATTTAGAACTCCGCACTGAAGCTTTCTTT,TRBV5-1,many,.,TRBJ1-1
CASSFYPGQGYGYTF,TGTGCCAGCAGTTTTTACCCCGGACAGGGCTATGGCTACACCTTC,TRBV27,many,TRBD1,TRBJ1-2
CASSQHVGSSYNEQFF,TGTGCCAGCAGCCAACACGTAGGGAGCTCCTACAATGAGCAGTTCTTC,TRBV4-2,many,.,TRBJ2-1
CASSLDRGGSYEQYF,TGTGCCAGCAGTCTGGACAGGGGTGGGTCCTACGAGCAGTACTTC,TRBV7-8,.,TRBD1,TRBJ2-7
CASSEALGETQYF,TGTGCCAGCAGTGAGGCCTTGGGGGAGACCCAGTACTTC,TRBV25-1,many,.,TRBJ2-5
CASSLSLTGELFF,TGTGCCAGCAGCTTATCTCTCACCGGGGAGCTGTTTTTT,TRBV7-3,many,.,TRBJ2-2
CASGLVTGAHEQFF,TGTGCTAGTGGTTTGGTTACGGGAGCCCATGAGCAGTTCTTC,TRBV12-5,many,.,TRBJ2-1
CSASRGGSGANVLTF,TGCAGTGCTAGTAGAGGGGGCTCTGGGGCCAACGTCCTGACTTTC,TRBV20-1,many,.,TRBJ2-6
CASRGTVNTGELFF,TGTGCCAGCAGGGGGACGGTGAACACCGGGGAGCTGTTTTTT,TRBV3-1,many,.,TRBJ2-2
CSVGQSNTGELFF,TGCAGCGTGGGACAGTCGAACACCGGGGAGCTGTTTTTT,TRBV29-1,many,TRBD1,TRBJ2-2
CASSFLDNEQFF,TGTGCCAGTAGTTTTTTGGACAATGAGCAGTTCTTC,TRBV19,many,.,TRBJ2-1
CAISAGEAPLFF,TGTGCCATCAGCGCCGGGGAGGCCCCCCTGTTCTTC,TRBV10-3,many,.,TRBJ2-1
CASSRRTATGELFF,TGTGCCAGCAGCCGGAGGACAGCCACCGGGGAGCTGTTTTTT,TRBV7-9,many,.,TRBJ2-2
CATSRGVELAGTDEQFF,TGTGCCACCAGCAGAGGAGTTGAACTAGCGGGAACGGATGAGCAGTTCTTC,TRBV15,many,TRBD2,TRBJ2-1
CASSFVGLAGGPDTQYF,TGTGCCAGCAGTTTTGTGGGACTAGCGGGAGGGCCAGATACGCAGTATTTT,TRBV12-3/TRBV12-4,many,TRBD2,TRBJ2-3
CSVGLAGWNEQFF,TGCAGTGTCGGACTAGCGGGTTGGAATGAGCAGTTCTTC,TRBV20-1,.,TRBD2,TRBJ2-1
CASSGQGSYNEQFF,TGTGCCAGCAGCGGACAGGGATCCTACAATGAGCAGTTCTTC,TRBV12-3/TRBV12-4,many,TRBD1,TRBJ2-1
CASSQVLGAYNEQFF,TGCGCCAGCAGCCAAGTATTAGGGGCTTACAATGAGCAGTTCTTC,TRBV4-3,many,.,TRBJ2-1
CASSQDMMGAPSEAFF,TGCGCCAGCAGCCAAGATATGATGGGGGCGCCATCTGAAGCTTTCTTT,TRBV4-3,many,.,TRBJ1-1
CSARRLGSSYNEQFF,TGCAGTGCTAGAAGACTAGGGAGCTCCTACAATGAGCAGTTCTTC,TRBV20-1,.,.,TRBJ2-1
CSAGVAGSSAQYF,TGCAGTGCTGGGGTAGCGGGATCTTCCGCGCAGTATTTT,TRBV20-1,many,TRBD2,TRBJ2-3
CSVAAGGTDTQYF,TGCAGCGTTGCAGCGGGAGGGACAGATACGCAGTATTTT,TRBV29-1,.,TRBD2,TRBJ2-3
CASSLFRLGMEFF,TGTGCCAGCAGCTTGTTTCGGTTAGGGATGGAGTTCTTC,TRBV5-6,many,.,TRBJ2-1
CASSETGVSAEAFF,TGTGCCAGCAGTGAGACAGGAGTGTCAGCTGAAGCTTTCTTT,TRBV2,.,.,TRBJ1-1
CASSRWGGSGIDGYTF,TGTGCCAGCAGCCGGTGGGGTGGTTCGGGGATTGACGGCTACACCTTC,TRBV5-6,many,.,TRBJ1-2
CASSYTGQETQYF,TGTGCCAGCAGTTACACAGGACAAGAGACCCAGTACTTC,TRBV6-2/TRBV6-3,many,.,TRBJ2-5
CATSDSSGSRREQFF,TGTGCCACCAGTGATTCTAGCGGGAGTCGGCGTGAGCAGTTCTTC,TRBV24-1,many,TRBD2,TRBJ2-1
CASSFEGAPRTDTQYF,TGTGCCAGCAGCTTTGAGGGGGCCCCTCGCACAGATACGCAGTATTTT,TRBV11-3,.,TRBD1,TRBJ2-3
CASSLVGNEQYF,TGTGCCAGCAGCTTGGTAGGCAACGAGCAGTACTTC,TRBV5-6,many,.,TRBJ2-7
CASSPGPTRDYEQYF,TGCGCCAGCAGCCCGGGACCAACACGGGACTACGAGCAGTACTTC,TRBV5-1,many,.,TRBJ2-7
CSVLAGSRSYNEQFF,TGCAGCGTTTTAGCGGGAAGCCGCTCCTACAATGAGCAGTTCTTC,TRBV29-1,many,TRBD2,TRBJ2-1
CASSILTSGRAADTQYF,TGTGCCAGCAGCATCCTTACGAGCGGGAGGGCCGCAGATACGCAGTATTTT,TRBV7-2,few,TRBD2,TRBJ2-3
CASTGTAQETQYF,TGTGCCAGCACCGGGACAGCACAAGAGACCCAGTACTTC,TRBV2,.,TRBD1,TRBJ2-5
CASSLTEGQGTDTQYF,TGCGCCAGCAGCCTTACTGAGGGGCAAGGCACAGATACGCAGTATTTT,TRBV4-1,many,.,TRBJ2-3
CASSTGTSGRSGETQYF,TGTGCCAGCAGCACTGGGACTAGCGGGAGATCCGGAGAGACCCAGTACTTC,TRBV4-2,few,TRBD2,TRBJ2-5
CASSSSASRNIQYF,TGTGCCAGCAGCTCTAGCGCCAGCAGGAACATTCAGTACTTC,TRBV7-8,many,.,TRBJ2-4
CSVAGRVAGYTF,TGCAGCGTTGCGGGCAGGGTCGCTGGCTACACCTTC,TRBV29-1,many,.,TRBJ1-2